This record concerns one T cell receptor beta chain sequence. This entry is derived from a study of shared clonotypes between healthy human individuals. TCRdb's copy holds only in-frame clones and misses some; the assay was immunoSEQ multiplex PCR. The sample holds 650,000 to 750,000 clones, less than 80% seen once. The CDR3 spans 14 residues. Germline assignment: CDR1 LNHDA and CDR2 SQIVND (reference sequence). The V and J ends lost 3 bases and 6 bases, in that order; junction bases with no gene match: 6. This chain uses TRBV19 with TRBJ1-2; 8 positions agree with TRBD1. What was sequenced was memory CD4+ T cells sorted from blood. The subset is: CD45RA-negative fraction. This TCR was recovered from a woman between 25 and 40 years old in good health. The CDR3 coding sequence is TGTGCCAGTAGTATGGCAGGGGGCGAGGATGGCTACACCTTC. Translated: CASSMAGGEDGYTF.